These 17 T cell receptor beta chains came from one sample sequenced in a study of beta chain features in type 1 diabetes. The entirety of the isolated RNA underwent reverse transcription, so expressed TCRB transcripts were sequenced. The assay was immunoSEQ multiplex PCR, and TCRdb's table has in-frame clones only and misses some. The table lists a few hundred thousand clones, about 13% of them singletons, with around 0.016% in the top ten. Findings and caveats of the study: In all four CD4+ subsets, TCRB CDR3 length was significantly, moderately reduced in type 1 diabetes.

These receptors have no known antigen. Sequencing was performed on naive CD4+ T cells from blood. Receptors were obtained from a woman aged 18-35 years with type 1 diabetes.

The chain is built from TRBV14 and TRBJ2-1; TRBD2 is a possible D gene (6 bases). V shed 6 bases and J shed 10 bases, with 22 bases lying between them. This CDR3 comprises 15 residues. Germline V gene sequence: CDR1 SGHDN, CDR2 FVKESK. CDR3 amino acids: CASSSVAPGAGEQFF. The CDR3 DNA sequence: TGTGCCAGCAGTTCAGTCGCCCCCGGCGCGGGAGAGCAGTTCTTC.

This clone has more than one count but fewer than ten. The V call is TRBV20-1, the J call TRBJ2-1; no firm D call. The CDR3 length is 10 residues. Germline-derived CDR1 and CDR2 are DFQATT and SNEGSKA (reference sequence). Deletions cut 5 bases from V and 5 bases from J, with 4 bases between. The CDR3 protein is CSARNNEQFF. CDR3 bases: TGCAGTGCTCGTAACAATGAGCAGTTCTTC.

CDR3 sequence: CASSIRKTEAFF. The CDR3 bases are TGTGCCAGCAGTATCAGGAAGACTGAAGCTTTCTTT. The J gene is TRBJ1-1, the V gene TRBV7-2; D ambiguous. Trimming removed 6 bases at V and 5 bases at J, with 10 bases between. CDR3 length: 12 amino acids. Germline-derived CDR1 and CDR2 are SGHTA and FQGNSA.

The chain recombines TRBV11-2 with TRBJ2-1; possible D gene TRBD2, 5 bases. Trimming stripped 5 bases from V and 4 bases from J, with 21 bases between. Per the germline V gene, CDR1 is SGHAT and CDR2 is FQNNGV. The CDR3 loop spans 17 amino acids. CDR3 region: CASSQTPKGKRYNEQFF. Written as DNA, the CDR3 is TGTGCCAGCAGCCAGACCCCGAAGGGTAAGCGGTACAATGAGCAGTTCTTC.

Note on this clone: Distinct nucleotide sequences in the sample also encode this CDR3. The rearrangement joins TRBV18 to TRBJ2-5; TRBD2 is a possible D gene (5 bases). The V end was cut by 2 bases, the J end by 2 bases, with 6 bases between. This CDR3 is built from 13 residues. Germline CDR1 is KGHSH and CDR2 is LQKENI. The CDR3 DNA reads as TGTGCCAGCTCACCAACGGGGCAAGAGACCCAGTACTTC. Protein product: CASSPTGQETQYF.

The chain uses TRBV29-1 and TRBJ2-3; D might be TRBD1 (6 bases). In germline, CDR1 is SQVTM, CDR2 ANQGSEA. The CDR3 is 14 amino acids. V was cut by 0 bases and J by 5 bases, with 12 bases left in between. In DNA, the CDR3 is TGCAGCGTTGAAGAAAACAGGGCCAGAGATACGCAGTATTTT. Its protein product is CSVEENRARDTQYF.

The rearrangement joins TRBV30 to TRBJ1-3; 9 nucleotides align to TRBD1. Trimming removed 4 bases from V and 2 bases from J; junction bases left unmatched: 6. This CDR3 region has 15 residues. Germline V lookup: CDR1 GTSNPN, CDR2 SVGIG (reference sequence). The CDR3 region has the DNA TGTGCCTGGACCGGGACAGGGCCACCTGGAAACACCATATATTTT. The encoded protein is CAWTGTGPPGNTIYF.

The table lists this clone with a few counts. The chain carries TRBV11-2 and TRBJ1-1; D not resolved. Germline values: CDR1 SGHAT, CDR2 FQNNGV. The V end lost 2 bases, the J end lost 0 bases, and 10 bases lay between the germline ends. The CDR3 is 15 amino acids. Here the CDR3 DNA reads TGTGCCAGCAGCTTATCGGGGAAAATGAACACTGAAGCTTTCTTT. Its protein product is CASSLSGKMNTEAFF.

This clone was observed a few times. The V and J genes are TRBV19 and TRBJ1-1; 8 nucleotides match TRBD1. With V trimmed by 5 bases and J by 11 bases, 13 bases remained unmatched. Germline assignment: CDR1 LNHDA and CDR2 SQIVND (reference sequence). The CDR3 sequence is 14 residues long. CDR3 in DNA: TGTGCCAGTAGTCCCCGGGACAGGACCCTGTCGGCTTTCTTT. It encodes CASSPRDRTLSAFF.

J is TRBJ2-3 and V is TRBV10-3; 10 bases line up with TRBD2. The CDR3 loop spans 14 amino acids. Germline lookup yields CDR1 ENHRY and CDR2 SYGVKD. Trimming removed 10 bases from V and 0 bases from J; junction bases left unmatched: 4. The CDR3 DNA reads TGTGCCACTGGACTAGCGGATAGCACAGATACGCAGTATTTT. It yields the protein CATGLADSTDTQYF.

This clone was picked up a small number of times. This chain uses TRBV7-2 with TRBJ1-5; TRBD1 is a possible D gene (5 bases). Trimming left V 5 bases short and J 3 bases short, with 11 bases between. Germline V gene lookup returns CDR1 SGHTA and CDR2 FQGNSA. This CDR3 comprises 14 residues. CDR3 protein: CASSPTVYNQPQHF. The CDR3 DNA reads TGTGCCAGCAGCCCGACAGTGTACAATCAGCCCCAGCATTTT.

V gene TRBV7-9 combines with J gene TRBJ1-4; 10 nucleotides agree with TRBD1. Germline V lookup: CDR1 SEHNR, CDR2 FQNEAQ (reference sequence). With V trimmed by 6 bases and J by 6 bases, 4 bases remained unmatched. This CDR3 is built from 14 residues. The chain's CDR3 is CASSLGTGDEKLFF. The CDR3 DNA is TGTGCCAGCAGTCTCGGGACAGGGGATGAAAAACTGTTTTTT.

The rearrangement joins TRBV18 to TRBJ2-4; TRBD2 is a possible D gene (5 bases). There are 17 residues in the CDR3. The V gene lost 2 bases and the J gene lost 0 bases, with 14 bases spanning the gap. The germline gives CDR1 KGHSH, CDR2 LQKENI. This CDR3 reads CASSPSGGTLAKNIQYF. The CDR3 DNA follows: TGTGCCAGCTCACCAAGCGGCGGTACCCTAGCCAAAAACATTCAGTACTTC.

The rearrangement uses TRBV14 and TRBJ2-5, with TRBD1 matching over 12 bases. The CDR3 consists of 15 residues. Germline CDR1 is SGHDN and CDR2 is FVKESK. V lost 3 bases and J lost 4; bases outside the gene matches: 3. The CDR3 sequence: CASSQGQGAGETQYF. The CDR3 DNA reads TGTGCCAGCAGCCAGGGACAGGGGGCAGGAGAGACCCAGTACTTC.

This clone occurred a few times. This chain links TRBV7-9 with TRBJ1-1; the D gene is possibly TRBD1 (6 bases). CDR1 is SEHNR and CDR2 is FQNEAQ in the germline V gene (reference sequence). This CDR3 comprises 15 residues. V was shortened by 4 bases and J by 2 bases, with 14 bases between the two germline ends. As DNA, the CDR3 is TGTGCCAGCAGCTATACCGGGACACCTAACACTGAAGCTTTCTTT. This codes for CASSYTGTPNTEAFF.

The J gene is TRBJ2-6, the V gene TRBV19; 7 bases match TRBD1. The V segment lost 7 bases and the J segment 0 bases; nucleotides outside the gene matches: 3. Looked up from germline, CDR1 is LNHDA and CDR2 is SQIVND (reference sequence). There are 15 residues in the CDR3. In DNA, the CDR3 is TGTGCCAGTAACACAGGGGACTCTGGGGCCAACGTCCTGACTTTC. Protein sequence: CASNTGDSGANVLTF.

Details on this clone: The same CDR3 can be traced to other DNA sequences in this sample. The CDR3 here is CASSLGLYNEQFF. CDR3 coding DNA: TGCGCCAGCAGCTTGGGACTCTACAATGAGCAGTTCTTC. This chain uses TRBV5-1 with TRBJ2-1; D is unclear. In germline, CDR1 is SGHRS, CDR2 YFSETQ. The CDR3 is 13 residues long. V gave up 0 bases and J gave up 3 bases, with 4 bases separating them.